One and the same sample provided the 15 T cell receptor beta chains below, sequenced in a study of CD8+ T cells in alopecia areata. The sequencing template was cDNA reverse transcribed from extracted RNA. The table came from immunoSEQ multiplex PCR; TCRdb's copy has only in-frame clones and leaves some out. The data show 5,800 or so clones, with under 80% seen just once and around 11% held by the top ten. Punch biopsies of lesional scalp, plus peripheral blood, were taken from alopecia areata patients. The starting material was skin, obtained at week 0. These receptors were collected from a human donor with alopecia areata.

In nucleotides, the CDR3 is TGTGCCATCAGTGAGTACTCCCGATCACGACAGGGGGGTCGTACCTCTGGGGCCAACGTCCTGACTTTC. Its translation: CAISEYSRSRQGGRTSGANVLTF. This sequence joins TRBV10-3 and TRBJ2-6, with 9 nucleotides matching TRBD1. This CDR3 is built from 23 residues. The germline CDR1 and CDR2 sequences are ENHRY and SYGVKD. The V gene end was trimmed by 1 base and the J gene end by 0 bases; junction bases not matched to a gene: 19.

The chain joins TRBV5-1 to TRBJ2-4, with D perhaps being TRBD1 or TRBD2 (6 bases each). CDR1 SGHRS and CDR2 YFSETQ come from the germline V gene. The V end lost 0 bases, the J end lost 8 bases, and 21 bases lay between the germline ends. The CDR3 is made up of 17 amino acids. The DNA for the CDR3 is TGCGCCAGCAGCTTGGTCCCCGCCGGGACTGGGGGCCACATTCAGTACTTC. Translation: CASSLVPAGTGGHIQYF.

This clone occurred a few times. Since a far larger clone is one base different, this is likely a read error. The chain links TRBV6-6 to TRBJ1-5, with a possible D match to TRBD1 (5 bases). The ends were cut back, 8 bases at V and 3 bases at J, with 14 bases in the middle. Looked up from germline, CDR1 is MNHNY and CDR2 is SVGAGI (reference sequence). The CDR3 runs to 14 residues. CDR3 bases: TGTGCCAGCTCTTGGGACCCACTCAATCAGCCCCAGCATTTT. Its protein is CASSWDPLNQPQHF.

This clone was counted only a few times. V usage is TRBV14 and J usage is TRBJ2-6; no clear D. CDR3 length: 15 residues. Trimming cost V 4 bases and J 1 base, with 8 bases left between them. Germline V gene sequence: CDR1 SGHDN, CDR2 FVKESK. CDR3 in DNA: TGTGCCAGCAGCCCACGGTGGTCTGGGGCCAACGTCCTGACTTTC. Residues: CASSPRWSGANVLTF.

This clone was counted a few times. This sequence joins TRBV6-5 and TRBJ1-3; no clear D gene. The germline V gene has CDR1 MNHEY and CDR2 SVGAGI. Trimming shortened V by 2 bases and J by 0 bases, and 2 bases separated the two germline ends. CDR3 length: 13 residues. CDR3 in DNA: TGTGCCAGCAGTTACGGCTCTGGAAACACCATATATTTT. Encoded protein: CASSYGSGNTIYF.

The rearrangement joins TRBV5-1 to TRBJ2-1, with 7 bases fitting TRBD1. The CDR3 has 16 residues. CDR1 is SGHRS and CDR2 is YFSETQ in the germline V gene. The junction had 7 bases not matched to a gene; V was cut back by 4 bases and J by 0 bases. CDR3 amino acids: CASSREPGGSYNEQFF. The CDR3 nucleotides read TGCGCCAGCAGCAGGGAGCCAGGGGGCTCCTACAATGAGCAGTTCTTC. The full variable domain, rest sourced from reference TRBV5-1 and TRBJ2-1, is KAGVTQTPRYLIKTRGQQVTLSCSPISGHRSVSWYQQTPGQGLQFLFEYFSETQRNKGNFPGRFSGRQFSNSRSEMNVSTLELGDSALYLCASSREPGGSYNEQFFGPGTRLTVL.

This clone was seen only a few times. The chain recombines TRBV25-1 with TRBJ1-2; weak D call: TRBD1 (6 bases). Germline lookup yields CDR1 MGHDK and CDR2 SYGVNS. This CDR3 comprises 13 residues. V lost 4 bases and J lost 4, with 10 bases in between. The CDR3 DNA follows: TGTGCCAGCAGTGGGACAGCACTCTATGGCTACACCTTC. This sequence encodes CASSGTALYGYTF.

The genes are TRBV29-1 and TRBJ2-6; D not resolved. Germline V gives CDR1 SQVTM, CDR2 ANQGSEA. The CDR3 consists of 18 residues. Trimming stripped 4 bases from V and 0 bases from J, with 19 bases between. The CDR3 DNA reads TGCAGCGTTGCCGCGAAGTCTACCGGCGTCTCTGGGGCCAACGTCCTGACTTTC. Amino acid sequence: CSVAAKSTGVSGANVLTF.

J is TRBJ2-5 and V is TRBV4-2; D is tentatively TRBD1 or TRBD2 (5 bases each). CDR3 length equals 13 residues. Trimming cost V 0 bases and J 4 bases, with 6 bases left between them. Looked up from germline, CDR1 is LGHNA and CDR2 is YNFKEQ. CDR3 protein: CASSQDGGETQYF. The CDR3 DNA reads as TGTGCCAGCAGCCAAGATGGGGGAGAGACCCAGTACTTC.

The chain carries TRBV15 and TRBJ2-7; TRBD1 matches at 8 bases. CDR1 and CDR2 from the germline V gene are LNHNV and YYDKDF (reference sequence). V shed 0 bases, J shed 12 bases, and the junction held 4 bases outside the gene matches. CDR3 size: 12 residues. CDR3 protein: CATSRETGGTYF. In DNA form, the CDR3 reads TGTGCCACCAGCAGAGAAACAGGGGGAACGTACTTC.

The CDR3: CAWTERTVGSRTEAFF. In DNA form, the CDR3 reads TGTGCCTGGACTGAACGAACTGTGGGGAGTAGGACTGAAGCTTTCTTT. V and J are TRBV30 and TRBJ1-1; D is uncertain. The length of the CDR3 is 16 residues. CDR1 GTSNPN and CDR2 SVGIG come from the germline V gene (reference sequence). Between the trimmed V and J ends, which lost 4 bases and 5 bases, there was a span of 23 bases.

This clone was seen a few times. The gene calls are TRBV7-9 and TRBJ1-5, with 11 bases aligning to TRBD1. The ends lost 5 bases at V and 0 bases at J; junction bases unmatched: 6. CDR3 length equals 17 residues. CDR1 is SEHNR, CDR2 FQNEAQ, per germline (reference sequence). CDR3 sequence: CASSRTGGGYSNQPQHF. The CDR3 bases are TGTGCCAGCAGCCGGACAGGGGGCGGCTATAGCAATCAGCCCCAGCATTTT.

The J gene is TRBJ2-5, the V gene TRBV5-6; no firm D call. Deletions cut 0 bases from V and 2 bases from J, with 8 bases between. CDR1 is SGHDT, CDR2 YYEEEE, per germline. The CDR3 is made up of 14 amino acids. The CDR3 loop reads CASSLVSLQETQYF. The CDR3 bases are TGTGCCAGCAGCTTGGTTAGCTTGCAAGAGACCCAGTACTTC.

This clone has more than one count but fewer than ten. The V gene is TRBV27, the J gene TRBJ2-3; possibly TRBD2 for D (5 bases). The CDR3 runs to 15 residues. Germline CDR1 MNHEY, CDR2 SMNVEV (reference sequence). Trimming left V 4 bases short and J 2 bases short, with 13 bases between. CDR3 coding DNA: TGTGCCAGCAGTTCCGGGCGGGCCCTCACAGATACGCAGTATTTT. Amino acids: CASSSGRALTDTQYF.

A few counts support this clone. The chain has TRBV6-6 and TRBJ1-5, with a tentative D call TRBD1 (5 bases). This CDR3 is built from 14 residues. Germline V CDR1 and CDR2: MNHNY, SVGAGI (reference sequence). The CDR3: CSITWDPLNQPQHF. In DNA, the CDR3 is TGTTCCATCACTTGGGACCCACTCAATCAGCCCCAGCATTTT.